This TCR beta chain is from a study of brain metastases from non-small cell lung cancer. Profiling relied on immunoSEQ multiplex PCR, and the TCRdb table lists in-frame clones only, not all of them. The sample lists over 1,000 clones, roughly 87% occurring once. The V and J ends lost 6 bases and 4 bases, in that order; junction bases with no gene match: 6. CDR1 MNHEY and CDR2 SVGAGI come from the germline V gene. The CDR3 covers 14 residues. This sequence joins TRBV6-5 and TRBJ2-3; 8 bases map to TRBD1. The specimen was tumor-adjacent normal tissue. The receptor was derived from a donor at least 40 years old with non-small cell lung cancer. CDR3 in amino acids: CASRRTGWADTQYF. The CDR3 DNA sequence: TGTGCCAGCAGGAGGACAGGGTGGGCAGATACGCAGTATTTT.